This TCR beta chain was captured by sequencing in a study of radiation and T cells in renal cell carcinoma. Sequencing used immunoSEQ multiplex PCR; TCRdb keeps in-frame clones, though not all of them. The sample consists of 95,000 to 150,000 clones, around 83% of them appearing once. Germline-derived CDR1 and CDR2 are MNHEY and SMNVEV (reference sequence). Trimming at V came to 6 bases and at J to 2 bases, leaving 6 bases not matched to a gene. CDR3 size: 15 residues. The time point denotes: baseline pretreatment blood. Treatment meaning: 15 Gy SBRT to primary tumor, nephrectomy 4 weeks later. Radiation-treated patients gave blood at baseline, week 2 and week 4.

The starting material was blood, obtained from a patient whose treatment included radiotherapy and nephrectomy. The rearrangement links TRBV27 to TRBJ2-7, with TRBD2 matching over 11 bases. The receptor's source is an older woman with renal cell carcinoma. The CDR3 bases are TGTGCCAGCAGCCTCCCGGGACTAGCGGCCTACGAGCAGTACTTC. Protein product: CASSLPGLAAYEQYF.